The 32 T cell receptor beta chains below were found in one sample sequenced in a study of cytomegalovirus exposure and HLA in healthy donors. The PCR had 60 Vbeta and 13 Jbeta primers. Produced via immunoSEQ multiplex PCR; TCRdb's table is partial and in-frame only. The data contain more than 150,000 clones, around 74% of them singletons. The sequencing input was PBMCs. The receptors here all came from a girl under 18 in good health and CMV-seropositive.

The genes are TRBV4-3 and TRBJ1-1; the match to TRBD1 covers 7 bases. The V gene's germline CDR1 is LGHNA and CDR2 YSLEER. Unmatched junction bases numbered 3, after V lost 2 bases and J lost 0 bases. The CDR3 length is 15 residues. The CDR3 DNA reads as TGCGCCAGCAGCCAACCGGGACAGTTGAACACTGAAGCTTTCTTT. As protein: CASSQPGQLNTEAFF.

The rearrangement joins TRBV6-5 to TRBJ2-7, with 8 bases fitting TRBD2. The CDR3 sequence is 13 residues long. V lost 5 bases and J lost 4; bases outside the gene matches: 4. In germline, CDR1 is MNHEY, CDR2 SVGAGI. The CDR3 protein is CASSRGLAYEQYF. The CDR3 nucleotides read TGTGCCAGCAGTAGAGGACTAGCATACGAGCAGTACTTC.

The genes are TRBV7-2 and TRBJ2-2; D gene uncertain. Germline V gene sequence: CDR1 SGHTA, CDR2 FQGNSA. The CDR3 extends over 14 amino acids. The V end was cut by 4 bases, the J end by 4 bases, with 10 bases between. CDR3 sequence: CASSSQFITGELFF. The DNA of the CDR3 is TGTGCCAGCAGCTCACAGTTTATCACCGGGGAGCTGTTTTTT.

V and J are TRBV6-1 and TRBJ2-5, with 9 bases identical to TRBD1. CDR1 is MNHNS, CDR2 SASEGT, per germline. Trimming at V came to 7 bases and at J to 5 bases, leaving 8 bases not matched to a gene. CDR3 size: 14 residues. The CDR3 spells CASIKGTGWETQYF. The CDR3 DNA reads as TGTGCCAGCATTAAGGGGACAGGGTGGGAGACCCAGTACTTC.

This chain connects TRBV6-6 to TRBJ2-1; TRBD2 agrees at 14 bases. In germline, CDR1 is MNHNY, CDR2 SVGAGI (reference sequence). The CDR3 runs to 16 residues. J lost 2 bases, V lost 6 bases, and 3 bases had no gene match. The CDR3 is CASSRGLAGAYNEQFF. The CDR3 DNA is TGTGCCAGCAGCCGGGGACTAGCGGGGGCCTACAATGAGCAGTTCTTC.

A single count supports this clone. The chain has TRBV9 and TRBJ1-5, with a tentative D call TRBD1 (5 bases). The germline CDR1 and CDR2 sequences are SGDLS and YYNGEE. V was trimmed by 4 bases and J by 3 bases, leaving 11 bases between them. This CDR3 comprises 14 residues. CDR3 in amino acids: CASSPGQTNQPQHF. CDR3 in DNA: TGTGCCAGCAGCCCAGGACAAACCAATCAGCCCCAGCATTTT. Full variable domain (remainder filled in from reference TRBV9 and TRBJ1-5): DSGVTQTPKHLITATGQRVTLRCSPRSGDLSVYWYQQSLDQGLQFLIQYYNGEERAKGNILERFSAQQFPDLHSELNLSSLELGDSALYFCASSPGQTNQPQHFGDGTRLSIL.

In nucleotides, the CDR3 is TGTGCCAGCAGCTTAGAGACCGGACTGGGTGAGACCCAGTACTTC. This translates into CASSLETGLGETQYF. This chain joins TRBV11-2 and TRBJ2-5; D is perhaps TRBD2 (5 bases). Per germline, CDR1 SGHAT and CDR2 FQNNGV. The CDR3 is 15 residues long. V was trimmed by 0 bases and J by 5 bases, leaving 13 bases between them.

The J gene is TRBJ2-7, the V gene TRBV12-5; 10 nucleotides line up with TRBD2. Trimming at V came to 0 bases and at J to 2 bases, leaving 7 bases not matched to a gene. The CDR3 runs to 17 residues. CDR1 and CDR2 from the germline V gene are LGHNT and FRNRAP. This CDR3 is CASGLVGAGGPAYEQYF. The CDR3 coding sequence is TGTGCTAGTGGTTTGGTCGGAGCGGGGGGGCCCGCCTACGAGCAGTACTTC.

CDR3: CAWSRDSVNEKLFF. The CDR3, as DNA: TGTGCCTGGAGTAGGGACAGCGTTAATGAAAAACTGTTTTTT. The rearrangement links TRBV30 to TRBJ1-4, with 7 positions matching TRBD1. The germline V gene has CDR1 GTSNPN and CDR2 SVGIG (reference sequence). The CDR3 totals 14 residues. J gave up 4 bases and V 2 bases, and 4 bases lay outside the gene matches.

Written as DNA, the CDR3 is TGTGCCAGCAGTAAACAGGGGGGTCCCTACGAGCAGTACTTC. Translation: CASSKQGGPYEQYF. The chain carries TRBV6-1 and TRBJ2-7; 8 bases line up with TRBD1. The germline gives CDR1 MNHNS, CDR2 SASEGT. The ends lost 5 bases at V and 2 bases at J; junction bases unmatched: 5. The CDR3 extends over 14 amino acids.

V and J are TRBV6-5 and TRBJ1-2; 7 bases are shared with TRBD1. Germline lookup yields CDR1 MNHEY and CDR2 SVGAGI. CDR3 size: 13 residues. The V gene end was trimmed by 5 bases and the J gene end by 4 bases; junction bases not matched to a gene: 4. Here the CDR3 reads CASSPDRAYGYTF. As DNA, the CDR3 is TGTGCCAGCAGTCCCGACAGGGCCTATGGCTACACCTTC.

V is TRBV2 and J is TRBJ2-3; 8 bases agree with TRBD2. The trim removed 5 bases at V and 0 bases at J, leaving 1 base unmatched. In germline, CDR1 is SNHLY, CDR2 FYNNEI. This CDR3 region has 14 residues. In nucleotides, the CDR3 is TGTGCCAGCAGTCGGGAGGGGAGCACAGATACGCAGTATTTT. Protein sequence: CASSREGSTDTQYF.

The chain links TRBV11-2 to TRBJ2-7; D is perhaps TRBD1 (5 bases). There are 14 residues in the CDR3. V was pared by 1 base and J by 3 bases, with 10 bases between. The V gene's germline CDR1 is SGHAT and CDR2 FQNNGV. CDR3 region: CASSLVGAGYEQYF. CDR3 in DNA: TGTGCCAGCAGCTTAGTAGGGGCAGGCTACGAGCAGTACTTC.

This clone was recorded a few times. The J gene is TRBJ1-4, the V gene TRBV4-1; a weak D match, TRBD1 (6 bases). The CDR3 consists of 13 residues. Germline V lookup: CDR1 MGHRA, CDR2 YSYEKL. Trimming removed 8 bases at V and 7 bases at J, with 14 bases between. The CDR3 DNA sequence: TGCGCCAGCGGAGACGGACAGCCTGAAAAACTGTTTTTT. Amino acids: CASGDGQPEKLFF.

The gene calls are TRBV5-1 and TRBJ2-2; TRBD2 is a possible D gene (6 bases). V was clipped by 3 bases and J by 7 bases, with 10 bases between them. This CDR3 has 13 residues. Germline CDR1 and CDR2: SGHRS and YFSETQ. In DNA form, the CDR3 reads TGCGCCAGCAGCTATCTTAGCGGCGGGGAGCTGTTTTTT. As protein: CASSYLSGGELFF.

The chain employs TRBV11-2 and TRBJ2-1; 10 bases fit TRBD2. V lost 0 bases to trimming and J lost 5 bases; unmatched junction nucleotides: 1. This CDR3 has 15 residues. CDR1 and CDR2 from the germline V gene are SGHAT and FQNNGV. The CDR3 bases are TGTGCCAGCAGCTTAGAAGCGGGGGGGAACAATGAGCAGTTCTTC. This encodes CASSLEAGGNNEQFF.

The chain employs TRBV7-9 and TRBJ2-3; the D gene is possibly TRBD2 (6 bases). Looked up from germline, CDR1 is SEHNR and CDR2 is FQNEAQ (reference sequence). Trimming removed 0 bases at V and 0 bases at J, with 16 bases between. The CDR3 has 18 amino acids. As DNA, the CDR3 is TGTGCCAGCAGCTTAGCGCTTTCAAGCGGGCGGAGCACAGATACGCAGTATTTT. It is translated as CASSLALSSGRSTDTQYF.

The CDR3 loop reads CASSSLQGGYTF. DNA for the CDR3: TGTGCCAGCAGCTCCCTGCAGGGTGGCTACACCTTC. V usage is TRBV11-3 and J usage is TRBJ1-2; the D gene is possibly TRBD1 (5 bases). CDR1 is SGHNT, CDR2 YENEEA, per germline. V lost 4 bases and J 7 bases, leaving 10 bases between the germline ends. The CDR3 consists of 12 residues.

The chain is built from TRBV4-3 and TRBJ2-1; TRBD1 aligns across 7 bases. Germline CDR1 LGHNA, CDR2 YSLEER. The J segment lost 1 base and the V segment lost 3 bases, leaving 6 bases of the junction unmatched. This CDR3 has 16 residues. The CDR3 DNA reads as TGCGCCAGCAGCCATCAACAGGGGAAGTCCTACAATGAGCAGTTCTTC. Residues: CASSHQQGKSYNEQFF.

As regards this clone: The junction differs from germline at one of its ends, possibly a read error. In the same sample, other DNA sequences code for this CDR3. The chain is built from TRBV6-1 and TRBJ1-1; D is uncertain. Germline assignment: CDR1 MNHNS and CDR2 SASEGT. This CDR3 has 13 amino acids. The DNA for the CDR3 is TGTGCCAGCAGTGAAAGGGAGAACGCTGAGGCTTTCTTT. Amino acid sequence: CASSERENAEAFF.

DNA for the CDR3: TGTGCCAGCGAAGGCAGGGGGCTACGGAATGAGCAGTTCTTC. Protein product: CASEGRGLRNEQFF. The genes are TRBV2 and TRBJ2-1; TRBD1 aligns across 8 bases. This CDR3 is 14 amino acids long. CDR1 SNHLY and CDR2 FYNNEI come from the germline V gene. V was pared by 8 bases and J by 7 bases, with 10 bases of the junction left unmatched.

The chain couples TRBV14 to TRBJ2-5, with 9 bases that match TRBD1. This CDR3 has 15 amino acids. Germline V gene sequence: CDR1 SGHDN, CDR2 FVKESK. V was clipped by 4 bases and J by 8 bases; unmatched bases: 11. The CDR3 nucleotides are TGTGCCAGCAGCCTCGGGACAGGGATCCGAGTTACCCAGTACTTC. Protein sequence: CASSLGTGIRVTQYF. The full variable domain, rest sourced from reference TRBV14 and TRBJ2-5, is EAGVTQFPSHSVIEKGQTVTLRCDPISGHDNLYWYRRVMGKEIKFLLHFVKESKQDESGMPNNRFLAERTGGTYSTLKVQPAELEDSGVYFCASSLGTGIRVTQYFGPGTRLLVL.

V usage is TRBV30 and J usage is TRBJ1-1, with TRBD1 identical over 8 bases. Germline values: CDR1 GTSNPN, CDR2 SVGIG (reference sequence). The CDR3 has 14 amino acids. The junction had 3 bases not matched to a gene; V was cut back by 2 bases and J by 1 base. CDR3 residues: CAWSPGTGNTEAFF. As DNA, the CDR3 is TGTGCCTGGAGTCCTGGGACAGGGAACACTGAAGCTTTCTTT.

The rearrangement joins TRBV5-1 to TRBJ2-7; D perhaps matches TRBD2 (6 bases). This CDR3 region has 14 residues. V lost 0 bases, J lost 7 bases, and 14 bases lay in between. Germline CDR1 SGHRS, CDR2 YFSETQ. The CDR3 here is CASSLEGSGREQYF. DNA for the CDR3: TGCGCCAGCAGCTTGGAAGGCTCTGGGAGGGAGCAGTACTTC.

This clone was counted a few times. The rearrangement links TRBV27 to TRBJ1-5; TRBD1 agrees at 7 bases. This CDR3 contains 14 residues. Germline-derived CDR1 and CDR2 are MNHEY and SMNVEV (reference sequence). The ends lost 5 bases at V and 4 bases at J; junction bases unmatched: 5. This chain's CDR3 is CASSPYRGNQPQHF. As DNA, the CDR3 is TGTGCCAGCAGTCCTTACAGGGGAAATCAGCCCCAGCATTTT.

V usage is TRBV2 and J usage is TRBJ2-7; tentatively, D is TRBD2 (5 bases). V lost 6 bases and J 4 bases, leaving 22 bases between the germline ends. Germline CDR1 SNHLY, CDR2 FYNNEI. CDR3 length: 16 amino acids. The CDR3 loop is CASRTGGGEGWYEQYF. As DNA, the CDR3 is TGTGCCAGCAGAACCGGAGGTGGAGAAGGCTGGTACGAGCAGTACTTC.

The chain has TRBV6-6 and TRBJ2-2; maybe TRBD2 (5 bases). Deletions cut 1 base from V and 3 bases from J, with 12 bases between. Germline V gene data show CDR1 as MNHNY and CDR2 as SVGAGI (reference sequence). The CDR3 totals 16 residues. For the CDR3, the DNA is TGTGCCAGCAGTTACTGGTCGACCGGGGACACCGGGGAGCTGTTTTTT. Translated, it gives CASSYWSTGDTGELFF.

The CDR3 spells CASSPEMGQGGQPQHF. DNA of the CDR3: TGTGCCAGCAGCCCAGAGATGGGACAGGGTGGGCAGCCCCAGCATTTT. The rearrangement uses TRBV4-2 and TRBJ1-5; 9 bases agree with TRBD1. The CDR3 has 16 amino acids. Germline V CDR1 and CDR2: LGHNA, YNFKEQ. After removal of 4 bases from V and 7 bases from J, the junction contained 11 bases not matched to a gene.

J is TRBJ1-5 and V is TRBV4-2; TRBD1 aligns across 7 bases. Germline CDR1 is LGHNA and CDR2 is YNFKEQ. The CDR3 has 15 amino acids. After removal of 5 bases from V and 0 bases from J, the junction contained 4 bases not matched to a gene. The CDR3 loop reads CASSIQGDSNQPQHF. Here the CDR3 DNA reads TGTGCCAGCAGCATTCAGGGGGATAGCAATCAGCCCCAGCATTTT.

The chain uses TRBV7-8 and TRBJ1-3; TRBD1 might be the D (5 bases). The germline gives CDR1 SGHVS, CDR2 FQNEAQ. The V end lost 5 bases, the J end lost 4 bases, and 15 bases lay between the germline ends. This CDR3 contains 15 residues. CDR3 protein: CASSPRTSDGNTIYF. The CDR3 bases are TGTGCCAGCAGCCCGCGGACATCGGACGGAAACACCATATATTTT.

This clone has just a few counts. The CDR3 loop reads CASSSFIAGVEETQYF. The CDR3 region has the DNA TGTGCCAGCAGCTCCTTCATAGCGGGGGTGGAGGAGACCCAGTACTTC. The chain couples TRBV5-5 to TRBJ2-5; 9 bases line up with TRBD2. Germline lookup yields CDR1 SGHKS and CDR2 YYEKEE (reference sequence). CDR3 length: 16 amino acids. Trimming at V came to 3 bases and at J to 5 bases, leaving 11 bases not matched to a gene.

This chain uses TRBV18 with TRBJ1-1, with a possible D match to TRBD1 (6 bases). Trimming left V 3 bases short and J 5 bases short, with 13 bases between. This CDR3 has 14 residues. The V gene's germline CDR1 is KGHSH and CDR2 LQKENI. CDR3 sequence: CASSPGQIQTEAFF. The CDR3 nucleotides read TGTGCCAGCTCACCTGGACAGATCCAAACTGAAGCTTTCTTT.